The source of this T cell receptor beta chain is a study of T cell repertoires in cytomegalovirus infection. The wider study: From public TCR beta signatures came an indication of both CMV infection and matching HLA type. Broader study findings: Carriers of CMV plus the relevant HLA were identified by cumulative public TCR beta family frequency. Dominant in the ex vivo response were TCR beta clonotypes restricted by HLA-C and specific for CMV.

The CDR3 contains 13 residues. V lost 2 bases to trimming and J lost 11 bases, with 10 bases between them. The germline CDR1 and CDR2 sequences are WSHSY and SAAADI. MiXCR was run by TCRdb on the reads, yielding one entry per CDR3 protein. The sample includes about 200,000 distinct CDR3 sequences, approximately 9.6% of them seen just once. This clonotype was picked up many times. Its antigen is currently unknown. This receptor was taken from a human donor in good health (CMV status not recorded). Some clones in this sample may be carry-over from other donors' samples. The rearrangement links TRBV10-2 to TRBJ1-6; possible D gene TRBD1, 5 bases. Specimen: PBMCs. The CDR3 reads CASSEPDRAPLHF. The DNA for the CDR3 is TGCGCCAGCAGTGAGCCTGACAGAGCACCCCTCCACTTT.